These 29 T cell receptor beta chains came from one sample sequenced in a study of T-cell reconstitution after alpha-beta-depleted transplantation in children. The authors prepared the TCRbeta library with unique molecular identifiers. TCRdb called the PCR reads again in MiXCR, with one record for every CDR3 protein. The profile covers a few hundred thousand distinct CDR3 sequences, with over 10% appearing a single time and 2.2% taken by the ten largest. The sequenced sample was PBMCs, mostly from graft donor cells, obtained 360 days after TCRalphabeta/CD19-depleted stem cell transplant. Receptor source: a male patient between 10 and 17 years old who had a stem cell transplant for acute myeloid leukemia, so the T cells may come from the graft donor.

This clonotype was observed a handful of times. V is TRBV11-1 and J is TRBJ2-5, with 7 bases aligning to TRBD2. The CDR3 sequence is 16 residues long. CDR1 and CDR2 (germline): SGHAT, FQDESV (reference sequence). V shed 1 base, J shed 1 base, and the junction held 6 bases outside the gene matches. The CDR3 spells CASSLGLRGGQETQYF. As DNA, the CDR3 is TGTGCCAGCAGCTTAGGATTGCGCGGGGGCCAAGAGACCCAGTACTTC.

This clonotype was seen many times. The CDR3 is CSALGLAEYEQYF. CDR3 nucleotide sequence: TGCAGTGCTCTGGGACTAGCGGAATACGAGCAGTACTTC. The chain carries TRBV20-1 and TRBJ2-7; 11 positions agree with TRBD2. Germline V gene data show CDR1 as DFQATT and CDR2 as SNEGSKA (reference sequence). CDR3 length: 13 amino acids. V shed 5 bases and J 4 bases; nucleotides not matched to a gene: 4.

V gene TRBV28 combines with J gene TRBJ1-4; no firm D call. Germline V lookup: CDR1 MDHEN, CDR2 SYDVKM. CDR3 length: 12 residues. With 5 bases removed from V and 7 bases from J, the gap between germline ends came to 8 bases. CDR3 nucleotides: TGTGCCAGCAGTGAGGTGTTTGAAAAACTGTTTTTT. Translation: CASSEVFEKLFF.

This clonotype was seen only a few times. The chain recombines TRBV28 with TRBJ2-7; 7 bases fit TRBD1. Losses at the gene ends were 6 bases for V and 0 bases for J; bases not matched to a gene: 5. The germline V gene encodes CDR1 MDHEN and CDR2 SYDVKM. This CDR3 spans 14 amino acids. The CDR3 spells CASRSQGVSYEQYF. CDR3 nucleotides: TGTGCCAGCAGGTCCCAGGGGGTCTCCTACGAGCAGTACTTC. Supplemented by reference TRBV28 and TRBJ2-7, the full variable domain reads DVKVTQSSRYLVKRTGEKVFLECVQDMDHENMFWYRQDPGLGLRLIYFSYDVKMKEKGDIPEGYSVSREKKERFSLILESASTNQTSMYLCASRSQGVSYEQYFGPGTRLTVT.

The chain is built from TRBV12-3 or TRBV12-4 and TRBJ2-1; 10 bases are shared with TRBD2. V shed 6 bases, J shed 5 bases, and the junction held 10 bases outside the gene matches. The CDR3 runs 16 residues. The CDR3 region is CASRPSGRAVHNEQFF. The DNA of the CDR3 is TGTGCCAGCAGACCCAGCGGGAGGGCCGTCCACAATGAGCAGTTCTTC.

This chain connects TRBV9 to TRBJ2-7; TRBD2 matches 7 bases. V dropped 2 bases and J dropped 4; count of bases not matched to a gene: 9. CDR3 length: 15 amino acids. Germline CDR1 and CDR2: SGDLS and YYNGEE. This chain's CDR3 is CASSVTSDHGYEQYF. CDR3 sequence (DNA): TGTGCCAGCAGCGTTACTAGCGACCATGGGTACGAGCAGTACTTC.

In this sample, this clonotype turned up a few times. The gene calls are TRBV12-3 or TRBV12-4 and TRBJ2-5; 8 bases match TRBD2. V dropped 3 bases and J dropped 4; count of bases not matched to a gene: 7. CDR3 length: 15 amino acids. CDR3 DNA: TGTGCCAGCAGTTTTCCCCCGGCGGGGGGAGAGACCCAGTACTTC. It is translated as CASSFPPAGGETQYF.

By its share, this clonotype is medium-sized. The chain uses TRBV7-2 and TRBJ2-1, with 10 bases that match TRBD2. Germline CDR1 SGHTA, CDR2 FQGNSA. CDR3 size: 16 residues. Losses at the gene ends were 3 bases for V and 4 bases for J; bases not matched to a gene: 6. CDR3 loop: CASSFTGTSAYNEQFF. The CDR3 DNA is TGTGCCAGCAGCTTTACCGGGACTAGCGCTTACAATGAGCAGTTCTTC. Full variable domain (rest looked up from reference TRBV7-2 and TRBJ2-1): GAGVSQSPSNKVTEKGKDVELRCDPISGHTALYWYRQSLGQGLEFLIYFQGNSAPDKSGLPSDRFSAERTGGSVSTLTIQRTQQEDSAVYLCASSFTGTSAYNEQFFGPGTRLTVL.

This clonotype was recorded a few times. The V gene is TRBV6-5, the J gene TRBJ2-1, with a possible D match to TRBD2 (5 bases). Between the trimmed V and J ends, which lost 6 bases and 9 bases, there was a span of 18 bases. This CDR3 is built from 14 residues. CDR1 is MNHEY and CDR2 is SVGAGI in the germline V gene. DNA for the CDR3: TGTGCCAGCAGCAAGCCGGAACTAGTCCCTGAGCAGTTCTTC. Translated, it gives CASSKPELVPEQFF.

This clonotype was observed a few times. The V and J genes are TRBV11-2 and TRBJ2-5; a weak D match, TRBD1 (5 bases). This CDR3 region has 13 residues. Germline V gene data show CDR1 as SGHAT and CDR2 as FQNNGV. Between the trimmed V and J ends, which lost 4 bases and 3 bases, there was a span of 9 bases. The CDR3 spells CASSSLGEETQYF. In DNA, the CDR3 is TGTGCCAGCAGCTCGCTAGGGGAAGAGACCCAGTACTTC.

This clonotype was seen a few times. V and J are TRBV18 and TRBJ1-6; 8 bases match TRBD1. V dropped 2 bases and J dropped 11; count of bases not matched to a gene: 17. Germline V gives CDR1 KGHSH, CDR2 LQKENI. This CDR3 spans 18 amino acids. The CDR3 loop is CASSPRTGSPRRDPPLHF. CDR3 nucleotides: TGTGCCAGCTCACCAAGGACAGGGAGCCCGCGCCGCGACCCACCCCTCCACTTT.

This clonotype was recorded many times. The V call is TRBV7-8, the J call TRBJ2-7; the match to TRBD2 covers 10 bases. After removal of 3 bases from V and 4 bases from J, the junction contained 6 bases not matched to a gene. CDR1 and CDR2 from the germline V gene are SGHVS and FQNEAQ. The length of the CDR3 is 15 residues. In DNA, the CDR3 is TGTGCCAGCAGCTTCACTAGCGGGACTTTTTACGAGCAGTACTTC. As protein: CASSFTSGTFYEQYF.

The table lists this clonotype with many counts. V gene TRBV29-1 combines with J gene TRBJ1-1, with D possibly TRBD1 on 5 matching bases. Germline V gene data show CDR1 as SQVTM and CDR2 as ANQGSEA. This CDR3 contains 13 residues. Trimming took off 7 bases at V and 4 bases at J, with 16 bases between the two ends. For the CDR3, the DNA is TGCAGCGCCCACCGTGGGGGTAGCACTGAAGCTTTCTTT. Translated, it gives CSAHRGGSTEAFF.

CDR3 in DNA: TGCGCCAGCAGCTTGGGGGGGTCTGACCAGCCCCAGCATTTT. Residues: CASSLGGSDQPQHF. The rearrangement uses TRBV5-1 and TRBJ1-5, with TRBD1 as a possible D gene (5 bases). This CDR3 spans 14 amino acids. Per germline, CDR1 SGHRS and CDR2 YFSETQ. The V end was cut by 0 bases, the J end by 7 bases, with 11 bases between. Supplemented by reference TRBV5-1 and TRBJ1-5, the full variable domain reads KAGVTQTPRYLIKTRGQQVTLSCSPISGHRSVSWYQQTPGQGLQFLFEYFSETQRNKGNFPGRFSGRQFSNSRSEMNVSTLELGDSALYLCASSLGGSDQPQHFGDGTRLSIL.

This clonotype was counted many times. This rearrangement joins TRBV29-1 to TRBJ2-5; D unresolved. The V end was cut by 6 bases, the J end by 0 bases, with 5 bases between. This CDR3 has 11 amino acids. Germline CDR1 is SQVTM and CDR2 is ANQGSEA. The CDR3 protein is CSVLDQETQYF. The CDR3 nucleotides read TGCAGCGTGTTGGACCAAGAGACCCAGTACTTC.

There are many counts of this clonotype. This chain connects TRBV20-1 to TRBJ2-3; 8 bases fit TRBD2. The CDR3 length is 13 residues. Germline V CDR1 and CDR2: DFQATT, SNEGSKA (reference sequence). The CDR3 region is CSAGTSPPDTQYF. CDR3 DNA: TGCAGCGCGGGGACTAGTCCTCCCGATACGCAGTATTTT.

This chain links TRBV20-1 with TRBJ2-7; D remains unclear. Germline-derived CDR1 and CDR2 are DFQATT and SNEGSKA (reference sequence). With 2 bases removed from V and 3 bases from J, the gap between germline ends came to 17 bases. CDR3 length equals 15 residues. The CDR3: CSARKGFGGNYEQYF. The CDR3 DNA reads as TGCAGTGCTAGAAAGGGCTTCGGCGGCAACTACGAGCAGTACTTC.

Only a few counts were recorded for this clonotype. This chain joins TRBV14 and TRBJ1-1; D is unresolved. CDR3 length equals 16 residues. V was trimmed by 0 bases and J by 2 bases, leaving 13 bases between them. Germline V gives CDR1 SGHDN, CDR2 FVKESK. The CDR3: CASSQDSRWPNTEAFF. DNA of the CDR3: TGTGCCAGCAGCCAAGATAGTCGATGGCCAAACACTGAAGCTTTCTTT.

Here the CDR3 DNA reads TGTGCCAGCAGGACGAGGGGCGGTAAAGAGACCCAGTACTTC. Protein: CASRTRGGKETQYF. The rearrangement joins TRBV28 to TRBJ2-5; D is possibly TRBD1 or TRBD2 (5 bases each). CDR3 length equals 14 residues. Germline V gives CDR1 MDHEN, CDR2 SYDVKM. Trimming left V 6 bases short and J 3 bases short, with 14 bases between. Drawing the rest from reference TRBV28 and TRBJ2-5, the complete variable domain is DVKVTQSSRYLVKRTGEKVFLECVQDMDHENMFWYRQDPGLGLRLIYFSYDVKMKEKGDIPEGYSVSREKKERFSLILESASTNQTSMYLCASRTRGGKETQYFGPGTRLLVL.

This clonotype was counted between two and nine times. This sequence joins TRBV30 and TRBJ1-1; D remains ambiguous. With 2 bases removed from V and 5 bases from J, the gap between germline ends came to 9 bases. Per the germline V gene, CDR1 is GTSNPN and CDR2 is SVGIG (reference sequence). The CDR3 is 12 amino acids. The CDR3 is CAWSLTRTEAFF. The CDR3 DNA sequence: TGTGCCTGGAGTTTGACGAGGACTGAAGCTTTCTTT.

This clonotype was counted at least ten times. The chain is built from TRBV18 and TRBJ2-7; 7 bases are shared with TRBD2. Germline V lookup: CDR1 KGHSH, CDR2 LQKENI. Unmatched junction bases numbered 5, after V lost 3 bases and J lost 3 bases. This CDR3 spans 14 amino acids. CDR3 region: CASSPSGILYEQYF. The CDR3 nucleotides read TGTGCCAGCTCACCCAGCGGGATCCTCTACGAGCAGTACTTC.

V is TRBV6-5 and J is TRBJ2-2; TRBD2 might be the D (6 bases). There are 18 residues in the CDR3. Trimming shortened V by 0 bases and J by 5 bases, and 19 bases separated the two germline ends. The germline V gene has CDR1 MNHEY and CDR2 SVGAGI. CDR3 nucleotides: TGTGCCAGCAGTTACTCGGGGGGAATTGGGGCAGGAACCGGGGAGCTGTTTTTT. It codes for CASSYSGGIGAGTGELFF.

The chain couples TRBV11-2 to TRBJ2-7, with 8 nucleotides matching TRBD2. This CDR3 comprises 17 residues. Germline loops: CDR1 SGHAT, CDR2 FQNNGV. After removal of 0 bases from V and 0 bases from J, the junction contained 7 bases not matched to a gene. CDR3 coding DNA: TGTGCCAGCAGCTTAGACCAACTAGCGGCGATCTCCTACGAGCAGTACTTC. Translation gives CASSLDQLAAISYEQYF.

The chain has TRBV18 and TRBJ2-7; 7 bases map to TRBD2. J gave up 0 bases and V 5 bases, and 10 bases lay outside the gene matches. This CDR3 contains 16 residues. Per the germline V gene, CDR1 is KGHSH and CDR2 is LQKENI. This CDR3 reads CASSGSDIAGSYEQYF. The DNA for the CDR3 is TGTGCCAGCTCAGGTTCGGATATAGCGGGCTCCTACGAGCAGTACTTC.

This clonotype has ten or more counts. The chain links TRBV29-1 to TRBJ2-3, with D perhaps assigned TRBD1 or TRBD2 (6 bases each). The CDR3 has 13 amino acids. Looked up from germline, CDR1 is SQVTM and CDR2 is ANQGSEA. V gave up 4 bases and J gave up 5 bases, with 13 bases separating them. The CDR3 here is CSVAEGGLDTQYF. DNA for the CDR3: TGCAGCGTTGCCGAAGGGGGGCTAGATACGCAGTATTTT.

The chain combines TRBV30 with TRBJ1-2; the match to TRBD1 covers 7 bases. The CDR3 contains 13 residues. CDR1 is GTSNPN and CDR2 is SVGIG in the germline V gene (reference sequence). Germline trimming cut 3 bases from V and 7 bases from J; bases unmatched to any gene: 8. The CDR3 is CAWRWGQGGGYTF. CDR3 DNA sequence: TGTGCCTGGAGATGGGGCCAGGGGGGTGGCTACACCTTC. The whole variable domain, remainder taken from reference TRBV30 and TRBJ1-2, is SQTIHQWPATLVQPVGSPLSLECTVEGTSNPNLYWYRQAAGRGLQLLFYSVGIGQISSEVPQNLSASRPQDRQFILSSKKLLLSDSGFYLCAWRWGQGGGYTFGSGTRLTVV.

This clonotype was detected ten times or more. This rearrangement joins TRBV20-1 to TRBJ2-1; D is possibly TRBD2 (6 bases). Trimming took 6 bases from V and 6 from J, leaving 24 bases between them. Germline V lookup: CDR1 DFQATT, CDR2 SNEGSKA (reference sequence). The CDR3 is 16 amino acids. CDR3 nucleotide sequence: TGCAGTGCCCCCGGGACTTCAATCGGTACGAGCAATGAGCAGTTCTTC. It encodes CSAPGTSIGTSNEQFF.

This clonotype was counted many times. V and J are TRBV29-1 and TRBJ2-2; TRBD2 agrees at 8 bases. With 5 bases clipped from V and 0 bases from J, the junction kept 11 bases outside the gene matches. Looked up from germline, CDR1 is SQVTM and CDR2 is ANQGSEA. The CDR3 totals 17 residues. In DNA, the CDR3 is TGCAGCGTTACCAGATTTGTTAGCGGGGCGAACACCGGGGAGCTGTTTTTT. Translating gives CSVTRFVSGANTGELFF.

This clonotype was counted at least ten times. The chain combines TRBV4-2 with TRBJ2-7; 9 bases are shared with TRBD1. Germline assignment: CDR1 LGHNA and CDR2 YNFKEQ. With 4 bases clipped from V and 3 bases from J, the junction kept 4 bases outside the gene matches. The CDR3 sequence is 14 residues long. CDR3 loop: CASSRGQGSYEQYF. Here the CDR3 DNA reads TGTGCCAGCAGCCGCGGACAGGGGAGCTACGAGCAGTACTTC.